The 24 T cell receptor beta chains presented below share a single source sample, sequenced in a study of cytomegalovirus exposure and HLA in healthy donors (dated by TCRdb to 2017 to 2019). Library preparation used the immunoSEQ multiplex PCR assay. For the multiplex PCR, a mixture combining 60 forward primers for TCR Vbeta segments and 13 reverse primers for TCR Jbeta segments was used. TCRdb's version of the immuneACCESS table is confined to in-frame rearrangements and falls short of the full clone set. An unresolved V gene accounts for under half of the shortfall where checked; the remainder is of unknown origin. This sample's listing comprises some 96,000 clones. The ten largest clones add up to 3% to 4% of the sample. The sample taken for sequencing was PBMCs. The receptors stem from a woman aged 25 to 39 in good health and CMV-seronegative.

The chain couples TRBV5-1 to TRBJ2-1; 8 nucleotides line up with TRBD2. Germline loops: CDR1 SGHRS, CDR2 YFSETQ. The CDR3 spans 15 residues. V shed 4 bases and J 7 bases; nucleotides not matched to a gene: 10. CDR3 DNA sequence: TGCGCCAGCAGCCCTTATAAACTAGCGGCTAATGAGCAGTTCTTC. Protein product: CASSPYKLAANEQFF.

The rearrangement joins TRBV30 to TRBJ1-4, with D perhaps TRBD1 (6 bases). CDR1 and CDR2 from the germline V gene are GTSNPN and SVGIG (reference sequence). The CDR3 is made up of 17 amino acids. Trimming pared 0 bases from V and 2 bases from J, leaving 16 bases between. The CDR3 region is CAWSVLGAPSTNEKLFF. CDR3 in DNA: TGTGCCTGGAGTGTACTGGGGGCGCCCAGTACTAATGAAAAACTGTTTTTT.

The chain combines TRBV2 with TRBJ1-3, with 7 positions matching TRBD1. The germline V gene has CDR1 SNHLY and CDR2 FYNNEI. With V trimmed by 6 bases and J by 0 bases, 5 bases remained unmatched. This CDR3 comprises 15 residues. The DNA for the CDR3 is TGTGCCAGCAGCTCTTGGACAGGCTCTGGAAACACCATATATTTT. It specifies CASSSWTGSGNTIYF.

The J gene is TRBJ1-5, the V gene TRBV27; TRBD1 agrees at 7 bases. Trimming removed 5 bases from V and 6 bases from J; junction bases left unmatched: 7. Germline CDR1 and CDR2: MNHEY and SMNVEV (reference sequence). The CDR3 spans 14 residues. CDR3 residues: CASSNTGAGQPQHF. CDR3 DNA sequence: TGTGCCAGCAGTAACACAGGGGCGGGTCAGCCCCAGCATTTT.

The chain employs TRBV11-2 and TRBJ2-2; 7 bases agree with TRBD2. Unmatched junction bases numbered 4, after V lost 6 bases and J lost 3 bases. Looked up from germline, CDR1 is SGHAT and CDR2 is FQNNGV. CDR3 length: 14 residues. CDR3 nucleotide sequence: TGTGCCAGCAGGTTGGGGGGGTACACCGGGGAGCTGTTTTTT. This sequence encodes CASRLGGYTGELFF.

The chain has TRBV6-5 and TRBJ1-2, with 8 bases aligning to TRBD1. Germline values: CDR1 MNHEY, CDR2 SVGAGI. The CDR3 has 14 residues. With 5 bases clipped from V and 8 bases from J, the junction kept 10 bases outside the gene matches. The CDR3 bases are TGTGCCAGCAGTGTATATCAGGGGGCGGGGGGCTACACCTTC. Translating it yields CASSVYQGAGGYTF.

The chain employs TRBV27 and TRBJ1-1, with no clear D. Germline values: CDR1 MNHEY, CDR2 SMNVEV (reference sequence). Trimming cost V 6 bases and J 1 base, with 12 bases left between them. CDR3 size: 14 residues. The CDR3 DNA reads TGTGCCAGCAGGATAGGTGAGGGGAACACTGAAGCTTTCTTT. Translation: CASRIGEGNTEAFF.

The chain combines TRBV2 with TRBJ2-1, with TRBD1 matching 8 bases. Germline V gene sequence: CDR1 SNHLY, CDR2 FYNNEI. V shed 4 bases, J shed 4 bases, and the junction held 6 bases outside the gene matches. The CDR3 is made up of 15 amino acids. The CDR3 coding sequence is TGTGCCAGCAGTGGGGAGGACAGGGATTACAATGAGCAGTTCTTC. The encoded protein is CASSGEDRDYNEQFF.

The genes are TRBV7-9 and TRBJ1-4, with 8 bases that match TRBD1. The CDR3 extends over 15 amino acids. Germline assignment: CDR1 SEHNR and CDR2 FQNEAQ (reference sequence). J lost 7 bases, V lost 8 bases, and 12 bases had no gene match. The CDR3 DNA reads TGTGCCAGCGGGGTTTTCAGGGGGCAACTTGAAAAACTGTTTTTT. The encoded protein is CASGVFRGQLEKLFF.

The genes are TRBV5-1 and TRBJ2-1; 8 positions match TRBD1. V shed 0 bases and J 3 bases; nucleotides not matched to a gene: 2. Germline assignment: CDR1 SGHRS and CDR2 YFSETQ. The CDR3 has 15 residues. This chain's CDR3 is CASSLEQGVYNEQFF. CDR3 DNA sequence: TGCGCCAGCAGCTTGGAACAGGGGGTCTACAATGAGCAGTTCTTC.

The chain combines TRBV4-2 with TRBJ1-3, with D perhaps matching TRBD1 (5 bases). From germline, CDR1 is LGHNA and CDR2 YNFKEQ. The CDR3 has 16 amino acids. V was pared by 0 bases and J by 3 bases, with 12 bases between. This CDR3 reads CASSQDGGDGGNTIYF. For the CDR3, the DNA is TGTGCCAGCAGCCAAGACGGAGGGGACGGTGGAAACACCATATATTTT.

The J gene is TRBJ2-2, the V gene TRBV7-3; possibly TRBD1 for D (5 bases). Germline CDR1 and CDR2: SGHTA and FQGTGA. The V end lost 5 bases, the J end lost 9 bases, and 10 bases lay between the germline ends. The length of the CDR3 is 12 residues. CDR3 in amino acids: CASSPQGRELFF. The CDR3 DNA sequence: TGTGCCAGCAGCCCGCAGGGTCGGGAGCTGTTTTTT.

The chain uses TRBV5-6 and TRBJ2-5; 8 nucleotides agree with TRBD1. The V gene's germline CDR1 is SGHDT and CDR2 YYEEEE. V gave up 0 bases and J gave up 1 base; unmatched junction bases: 5. The CDR3 length is 16 residues. Written as DNA, the CDR3 is TGTGCCAGCAGCTTGGCAGCAGGGGGCCTCCAAGAGACCCAGTACTTC. Encoded protein: CASSLAAGGLQETQYF.

The chain has TRBV10-3 and TRBJ2-5; 7 bases align to TRBD2. V lost 11 bases to trimming and J lost 5 bases; unmatched junction nucleotides: 5. The germline gives CDR1 ENHRY, CDR2 SYGVKD. This CDR3 region has 11 residues. CDR3 amino acids: CAAWGGETQYF. As DNA, the CDR3 is TGTGCCGCCTGGGGGGGGGAGACCCAGTACTTC.

The chain is built from TRBV28 and TRBJ1-5; D call uncertain. The V end was cut by 2 bases, the J end by 6 bases, with 11 bases between. The germline gives CDR1 MDHEN, CDR2 SYDVKM. This CDR3 spans 14 amino acids. The CDR3 loop reads CASSLLAGIQPQHF. DNA of the CDR3: TGTGCCAGCAGTTTACTGGCGGGGATTCAGCCCCAGCATTTT.

The chain employs TRBV2 and TRBJ1-5; TRBD1 is a possible D gene (5 bases). The CDR3 sequence is 15 residues long. The germline gives CDR1 SNHLY, CDR2 FYNNEI. Trimming took 3 bases from V and 2 from J, leaving 11 bases between them. The CDR3: CASSDQGVGNQPQHF. The CDR3 DNA reads TGTGCCAGCAGTGACCAAGGGGTCGGCAATCAGCCCCAGCATTTT.

The rearrangement joins TRBV6-1 to TRBJ2-3; no reliable D call. V was shortened by 0 bases and J by 2 bases, with 12 bases between the two germline ends. The CDR3 runs to 16 residues. Germline-derived CDR1 and CDR2 are MNHNS and SASEGT. CDR3 sequence reads: CASSEAERQDTDTQYF. The CDR3 coding sequence is TGTGCCAGCAGTGAAGCGGAACGGCAGGACACAGATACGCAGTATTTT.

This rearrangement joins TRBV19 to TRBJ2-4, with a weak D call TRBD2 (5 bases). Germline CDR1 LNHDA, CDR2 SQIVND (reference sequence). This CDR3 spans 15 amino acids. With 4 bases removed from V and 0 bases from J, the gap between germline ends came to 10 bases. This CDR3 is CASSRTGIAKNIQYF. DNA for the CDR3: TGTGCCAGTAGTAGAACGGGGATAGCCAAAAACATTCAGTACTTC.

The V gene is TRBV29-1, the J gene TRBJ1-1; no firm D call. V shed 3 bases and J shed 11 bases, with 13 bases lying between them. The CDR3 consists of 11 residues. From germline, CDR1 is SQVTM and CDR2 ANQGSEA. The CDR3: CSVDSDLRAFF. For the CDR3, the DNA is TGCAGCGTTGACAGCGATCTGAGGGCTTTCTTT.

V usage is TRBV19 and J usage is TRBJ1-3; no definite D call. This CDR3 contains 13 residues. Looked up from germline, CDR1 is LNHDA and CDR2 is SQIVND (reference sequence). V was shortened by 6 bases and J by 3 bases, with 9 bases between the two germline ends. CDR3 DNA sequence: TGTGCCAGTAGAGTCCTAGATGGAAACACCATATATTTT. Amino acid sequence: CASRVLDGNTIYF.

The chain employs TRBV7-2 and TRBJ2-7; 10 nucleotides match TRBD2. Germline CDR1 SGHTA, CDR2 FQGNSA. The trim removed 1 base at V and 7 bases at J, leaving 7 bases unmatched. There are 15 residues in the CDR3. The CDR3 nucleotides are TGTGCCAGCAGCTTAGGTAGCGGGGGGCGGAGAGAGCAGTACTTC. Protein sequence: CASSLGSGGRREQYF.

The CDR3 reads CASSIARRETQYF. CDR3 nucleotide sequence: TGTGCCAGTAGTATAGCCAGGAGGGAGACCCAGTACTTC. This chain joins TRBV19 and TRBJ2-5, with D maybe TRBD2 (5 bases). The germline V gene has CDR1 LNHDA and CDR2 SQIVND (reference sequence). This CDR3 is 13 amino acids long. V lost 1 base and J 5 bases, leaving 8 bases between the germline ends.

This chain uses TRBV9 with TRBJ2-3; 8 bases align to TRBD2. The germline V gene encodes CDR1 SGDLS and CDR2 YYNGEE. The CDR3 contains 16 residues. Trimming at V came to 4 bases and at J to 0 bases, leaving 7 bases not matched to a gene. The DNA of the CDR3 is TGTGCCAGCAGCCGGAGCGGGGGTCCTAGCACAGATACGCAGTATTTT. It specifies CASSRSGGPSTDTQYF. The whole variable domain, filled in from reference TRBV9 and TRBJ2-3, reads DSGVTQTPKHLITATGQRVTLRCSPRSGDLSVYWYQQSLDQGLQFLIQYYNGEERAKGNILERFSAQQFPDLHSELNLSSLELGDSALYFCASSRSGGPSTDTQYFGPGTRLTVL.

The CDR3 region has the DNA TGCAGCGTGGGGGACAGCTACACTGAAGCTTTCTTT. Its protein product is CSVGDSYTEAFF. J is TRBJ1-1 and V is TRBV29-1; 7 bases fit TRBD1. The CDR3 has 12 amino acids. V gave up 6 bases and J gave up 3 bases; unmatched junction bases: 4. Germline CDR1 reads SQVTM; CDR2 reads ANQGSEA.